These T cell receptor beta chains were read from a single sample in a study of CD8+ T cells in alopecia areata. Libraries were prepared by immunoSEQ multiplex PCR; TCRdb keeps only in-frame clonotypes and omits some of them. The sample has about 91,000 clones, 35% to 50% seen once. Material for sequencing was CD4+ T cells sorted from blood. The receptors were gathered from a human donor with alopecia areata. Both conserved end residues are part of each CDR3. Expanded clones are given a class, and other clones once, few, many or no size at all.

clone_size | j_call | v_call | cdr3_aa
- | TRBJ2-2 | TRBV5-1 | CASSLRVMNTGELFF
few | TRBJ1-5 | TRBV30 | CAWNRNSNQPQHF
once | TRBJ2-7 | TRBV30 | CAWSVAYEQYF
- | TRBJ1-6 | TRBV7-2 | CASRSGTGGVPLHF
- | TRBJ2-7 | TRBV18 | CASSLRTGDPYEQYF
once | TRBJ2-1 | TRBV4-3 | CASSLGGERFGEQFF
- | TRBJ2-7 | TRBV5-1 | CASSSARGTSYEQYF
- | TRBJ1-6 | TRBV27 | CASRYQGNSPLHF
few | TRBJ2-1 | TRBV14 | CASAITSNEQFF
- | TRBJ2-7 | TRBV28 | CASSFTREQYF
- | TRBJ2-5 | TRBV28 | CASSGPGQLEETQYF
few | TRBJ2-3 | TRBV2 | CASRGTGADTQYF
few | TRBJ2-7 | TRBV5-1 | CASSLGAVTPEQYF
- | TRBJ1-5 | TRBV4-1 | CASSQAFGQGVFQPQHF
few | TRBJ1-1 | TRBV29-1 | CSANRALNTEAFF
- | TRBJ1-1 | TRBV30 | CAWSRSRTGSRTEAFF
- | TRBJ1-1 | TRBV30 | CAWDRMNTEAFF
few | TRBJ2-5 | TRBV9 | CASSVNIQETQYF
few | TRBJ2-7 | TRBV5-1 | CASSFLGTSGYEQYF
few | TRBJ2-2 | TRBV5-4 | CASSLRNTGELFF
- | TRBJ2-1 | TRBV5-1 | CASSLVQGAGNEQFF
few | TRBJ1-2 | TRBV29-1 | CSVLLGAQGLSGYTF
few | TRBJ2-7 | TRBV29-1 | CSVEKNSGDEQYF
few | TRBJ2-3 | TRBV28 | CASKGREGGDTQYF
- | TRBJ2-1 | TRBV2 | CASGRTSHEQFF
- | TRBJ2-1 | TRBV29-1 | CSVEEQFF
once | TRBJ2-5 | TRBV30 | CAWNEYILGTQYF
- | TRBJ1-1 | TRBV9 | CASSPGPANTEAFF
- | TRBJ1-2 | TRBV30 | CAWTRTVGYTF
- | TRBJ1-1 | TRBV29-1 | CSVAQQGTEAFF
- | TRBJ2-2 | TRBV29-1 | CSVELGVGPLGGELFF
- | TRBJ2-2 | TRBV30 | CAWSDFGIGELFF
- | TRBJ2-1 | TRBV7-8 | CASSPRLAGGKGDEQFF
few | TRBJ2-7 | TRBV6-6 | CASSYGGGVYEQYF
once | TRBJ2-5 | TRBV7-8 | CASSLVRAEYQETQYF
- | TRBJ1-5 | TRBV21-1 | CATAGVSNQPQHF
- | TRBJ1-4 | TRBV30 | CAWSPGRRATNEKLFF
few | TRBJ2-1 | TRBV29-1 | CSVLLAGRQFF
few | TRBJ2-6 | TRBV29-1 | CSVGLLSGANVLTF
- | TRBJ2-1 | TRBV2 | CASTKGLAGGNEQFF
- | TRBJ2-2 | TRBV4-2 | CASSQTGLTGELFF
- | TRBJ2-7 | TRBV5-1 | CASSFRPISSYEQYF
once | TRBJ2-7 | TRBV5-4 | CASSSDDLW
- | TRBJ2-3 | TRBV5-1 | CASSLTGGPRDTQYF
few | TRBJ2-7 | TRBV29-1 | CSVGETYEQYF
- | TRBJ2-3 | TRBV29-1 | CGFSTDTQYF
- | TRBJ1-3 | TRBV29-1 | CSVQVGSSGNTIYF
few | TRBJ1-5 | TRBV28 | CAHGRGNSQPQHF
- | TRBJ1-2 | TRBV14 | CASSPPAGQGNYGYTF
once | TRBJ2-4 | TRBV30 | CAWRAALAKNIQYF
- | TRBJ1-2 | TRBV29-1 | CSVDYYGYTF
- | TRBJ2-1 | TRBV30 | CAWSESPGGLVGEQFF
- | TRBJ1-2 | TRBV7-2 | CASSPAGGSYGYTF
- | TRBJ2-5 | TRBV2 | CARGGETQYF
few | TRBJ1-5 | TRBV6-5 | CASRGQGSSTPQHF